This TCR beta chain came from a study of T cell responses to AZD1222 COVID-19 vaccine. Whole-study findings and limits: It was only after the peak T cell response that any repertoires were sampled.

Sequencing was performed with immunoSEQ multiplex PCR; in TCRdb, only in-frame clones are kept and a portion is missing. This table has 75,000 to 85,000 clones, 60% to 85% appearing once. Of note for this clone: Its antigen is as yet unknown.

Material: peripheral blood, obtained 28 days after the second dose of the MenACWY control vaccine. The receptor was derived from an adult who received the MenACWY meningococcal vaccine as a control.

CDR3 DNA: TGCAGCGTTGAGGACGGCCGAGGCACCTTC. Residues: CSVEDGRGTF. V gene TRBV29-1 combines with J gene TRBJ1-2, with D unclear. Per the germline V gene, CDR1 is SQVTM and CDR2 is ANQGSEA. This CDR3 is built from 10 residues. V gave up 3 bases and J gave up 13 bases, with 12 bases separating them.